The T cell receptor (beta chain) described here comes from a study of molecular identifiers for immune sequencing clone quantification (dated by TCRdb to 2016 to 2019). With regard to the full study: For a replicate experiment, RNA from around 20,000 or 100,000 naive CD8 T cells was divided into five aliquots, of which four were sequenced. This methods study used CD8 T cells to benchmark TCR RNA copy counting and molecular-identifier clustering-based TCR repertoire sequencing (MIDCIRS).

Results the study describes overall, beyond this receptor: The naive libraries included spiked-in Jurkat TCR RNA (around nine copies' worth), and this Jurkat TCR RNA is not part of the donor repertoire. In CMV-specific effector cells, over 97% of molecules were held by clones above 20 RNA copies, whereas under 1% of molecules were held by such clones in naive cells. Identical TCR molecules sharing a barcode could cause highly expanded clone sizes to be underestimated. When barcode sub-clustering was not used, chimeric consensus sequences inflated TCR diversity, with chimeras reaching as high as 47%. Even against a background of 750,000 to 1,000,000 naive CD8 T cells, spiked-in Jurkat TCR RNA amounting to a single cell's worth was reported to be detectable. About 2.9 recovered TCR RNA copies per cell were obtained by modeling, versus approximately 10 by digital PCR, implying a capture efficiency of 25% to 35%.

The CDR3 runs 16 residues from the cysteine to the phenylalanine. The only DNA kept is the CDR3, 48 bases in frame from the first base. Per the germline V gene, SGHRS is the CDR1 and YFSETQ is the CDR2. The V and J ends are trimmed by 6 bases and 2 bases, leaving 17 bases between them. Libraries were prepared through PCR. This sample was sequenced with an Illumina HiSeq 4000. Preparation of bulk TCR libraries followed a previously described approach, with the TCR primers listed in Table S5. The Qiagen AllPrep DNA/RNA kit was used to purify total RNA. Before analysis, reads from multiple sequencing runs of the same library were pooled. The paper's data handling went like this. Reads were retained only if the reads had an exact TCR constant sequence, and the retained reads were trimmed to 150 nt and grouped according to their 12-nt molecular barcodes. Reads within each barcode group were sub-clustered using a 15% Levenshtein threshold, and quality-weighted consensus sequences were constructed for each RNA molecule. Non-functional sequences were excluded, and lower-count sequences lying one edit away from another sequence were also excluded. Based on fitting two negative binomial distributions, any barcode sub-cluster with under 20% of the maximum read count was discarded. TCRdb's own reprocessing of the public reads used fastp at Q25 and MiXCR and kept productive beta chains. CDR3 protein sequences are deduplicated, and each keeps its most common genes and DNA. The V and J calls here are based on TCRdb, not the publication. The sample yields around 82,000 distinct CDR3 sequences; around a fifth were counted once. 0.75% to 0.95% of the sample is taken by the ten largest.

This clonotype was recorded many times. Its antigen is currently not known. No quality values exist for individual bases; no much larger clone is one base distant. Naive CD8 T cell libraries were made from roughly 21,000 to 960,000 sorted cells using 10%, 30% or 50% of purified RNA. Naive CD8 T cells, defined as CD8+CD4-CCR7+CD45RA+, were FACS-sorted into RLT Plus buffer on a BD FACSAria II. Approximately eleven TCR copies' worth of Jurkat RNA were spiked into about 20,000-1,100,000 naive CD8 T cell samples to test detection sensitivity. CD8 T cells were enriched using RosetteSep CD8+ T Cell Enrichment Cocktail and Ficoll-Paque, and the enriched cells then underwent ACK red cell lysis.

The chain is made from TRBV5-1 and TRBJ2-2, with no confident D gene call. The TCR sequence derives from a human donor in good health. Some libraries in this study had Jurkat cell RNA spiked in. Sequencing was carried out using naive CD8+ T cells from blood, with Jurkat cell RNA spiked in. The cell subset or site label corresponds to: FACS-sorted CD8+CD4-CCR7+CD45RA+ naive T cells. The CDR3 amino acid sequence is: CASTRFETENTGELFF. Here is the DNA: TGCGCCAGCACGAGGTTTGAGACGGAAAACACCGGGGAGCTGTTTTTT.